This T cell receptor beta chain was documented in a study of beta chain features in type 1 diabetes. Study-wide findings and caveats: Patients' naive, central memory and regulatory TCRB repertoires appeared more alike than those of healthy donors.

This CDR3 has 14 amino acids. Per the germline V gene, CDR1 is SGDLS and CDR2 is YYNGEE. The V segment lost 2 bases and the J segment 1 base; nucleotides outside the gene matches: 3. All of the isolated RNA was reverse transcribed, so expressed TCRB transcripts were sequenced. Method: immunoSEQ multiplex PCR; TCRdb's copy keeps in-frame clones and lacks some. The data show 390,000 or so clones, 14% seen once. This clone was seen only a few times. No antigen is known for it. The rearrangement joins TRBV9 to TRBJ2-7, with 7 nucleotides matching TRBD1. The receptor was isolated from a man aged 30 to 39 in good health. The sample comprised naive CD4+ T cells from blood. The CDR3 region has the DNA TGTGCCAGCAGCGTGACAGGGCCGTCCTACGAGCAGTACTTC. Encoded protein: CASSVTGPSYEQYF.